This T cell receptor (beta chain) appears in the sequencing data of a study of radiotherapy plus CTLA-4 blockade in lung cancer (dated by TCRdb to about 2018). About the full investigation: Objective responses were observed in roughly a sixth of enrolled patients, and disease control was achieved in 30% to 40%. Findings and caveats that apply to the study as a whole: The strongest predictors of response, as reported, were early dynamic changes in blood T cell clones along with a rise in serum interferon-beta after radiation. After treatment with radiotherapy and ipilimumab, TCR clones that originated in tumors expanded in peripheral blood.

In this study, focal radiation therapy paired with CTLA-4 blockade (ipilimumab) was tested in patients who had chemo-refractory metastatic non-small-cell lung cancer. The receptor library was made with the immunoSEQ multiplex PCR assay. The immuneACCESS repertoire file appears here via TCRdb, limited to in-frame rearrangements. These files lack a portion of the clones; in checked studies, under half of the deficit traces to unresolved V genes, and the cause of the others is not known. This sample gives 70,000 to 90,000 clones in total; about four fifths of them show up just once. The ten largest clonotypes hold roughly 20% of the sample. This clone was found a few times. This clone's antigen is unknown. Base qualities are not recorded, but no much larger clone differs from it by a single base. This clonotype originated in a human donor with non-small cell lung cancer whose response to radiotherapy plus ipilimumab could not be evaluated. Some clones in this sample may be carry-over from other donors' samples. Material: peripheral blood, obtained from a patient treated with radiotherapy plus ipilimumab.

The bases are TGCGCCAGCAGTGAACTCAGCAATCAGCCCCAGCATTTT. It is translated as CASSELSNQPQHF. The rearrangement combines TRBV10-1 with TRBJ1-5, with the D gene uncertain. CDR1 and CDR2 are read off the germline V gene (reference sequence) as WNHNN and SYGVQD. V loses 3 bases, J loses 1 base, and the germline ends lie 4 bases apart. Counted from cysteine to phenylalanine, this CDR3 has 13 amino acids. The only DNA kept is the CDR3, 39 bases in frame from the first base.